These T cell receptor beta chains were read from a single sample in a study of cytotoxic CD8 clonotypes in ibrutinib-treated CLL. Repertoires were generated with immunoSEQ multiplex PCR, while TCRdb's copy carries only in-frame clones and drops some. The sample shows around 310,000 clones, about 80% of them seen only once. Sequenced here: PBMCs, sampled before ibrutinib treatment. These receptors originate from a human donor with chronic lymphocytic leukemia. CDR3s include the opening cysteine and the closing phenylalanine or tryptophan. The order of the fields is CDR3 DNA, CDR3 protein, CDR3 length, J gene, D gene, clone size, V gene. The D gene is left open where the match is weak. The size field is filled for only some rows; it gives once, few, many or a size class.

cdr3_nt: TGTGCCAGCATTGCGGAGAGCTCCTACGAGCAGTACTTC
cdr3_aa: CASIAESSYEQYF
cdr3_length: 13
j_call: TRBJ2-7
d_call: .
clone_size: few
v_call: TRBV6-1

cdr3_nt: TGTGCCAGCAGCTTAGACAGGGGGCCTTTTTCCGGCACTGAAGCTTTCTTT
cdr3_aa: CASSLDRGPFSGTEAFF
cdr3_length: 17
j_call: TRBJ1-1
d_call: TRBD1
clone_size: .
v_call: TRBV7-6

cdr3_nt: TGTGCCTGGAGTGTACCACGAAAACCTGCCAAGGGGCCCGACACTGAAGCTTTCTTT
cdr3_aa: CAWSVPRKPAKGPDTEAFF
cdr3_length: 19
j_call: TRBJ1-1
d_call: .
clone_size: .
v_call: TRBV30

cdr3_nt: TGTGCCAGCAGTCGCATGGAGGGCGCCGGGGAGCTGTTTTTT
cdr3_aa: CASSRMEGAGELFF
cdr3_length: 14
j_call: TRBJ2-2
d_call: .
clone_size: .
v_call: TRBV6-5

cdr3_nt: TGTGCCAGCAGCCCCCTAGGGCGGGCTTACTCCTACAATGAGCAGTTCTTC
cdr3_aa: CASSPLGRAYSYNEQFF
cdr3_length: 17
j_call: TRBJ2-1
d_call: .
clone_size: .
v_call: TRBV7-6

cdr3_nt: TGTGCCAGCAATGGGAAGACAGACCGTAATGAAAAACTGTTTTTT
cdr3_aa: CASNGKTDRNEKLFF
cdr3_length: 15
j_call: TRBJ1-4
d_call: .
clone_size: .
v_call: TRBV6-1

cdr3_nt: TGCGCCAGCAGCTTGATGGGTACAGCTACTAACTATGGCTACACCTTC
cdr3_aa: CASSLMGTATNYGYTF
cdr3_length: 16
j_call: TRBJ1-2
d_call: .
clone_size: .
v_call: TRBV5-1

cdr3_nt: TGTGCCAGCAGCACCAACCCGTCGACAGGATATGGCTACACCTTC
cdr3_aa: CASSTNPSTGYGYTF
cdr3_length: 15
j_call: TRBJ1-2
d_call: .
clone_size: few
v_call: TRBV11-2

cdr3_nt: TGCGCCAGCAGTGGACAAGACACTGAAGCTTTCTTT
cdr3_aa: CASSGQDTEAFF
cdr3_length: 12
j_call: TRBJ1-1
d_call: .
clone_size: .
v_call: TRBV5-1

cdr3_nt: TGTGCCAGCAGCCCCAGTGTACTAGCGGGAGGCTTCAGGGTAGAGACCCAGTACTTC
cdr3_aa: CASSPSVLAGGFRVETQYF
cdr3_length: 19
j_call: TRBJ2-5
d_call: TRBD2
clone_size: .
v_call: TRBV7-6

cdr3_nt: TGTGCCAGCAGCTTAGCAGGGGGAGGAGAGCAGTACTTC
cdr3_aa: CASSLAGGGEQYF
cdr3_length: 13
j_call: TRBJ2-7
d_call: .
clone_size: few
v_call: TRBV7-9

cdr3_nt: TGCGCCAGCAGTTACGAGGGACATCCACAAGAGACCCAGTACTTC
cdr3_aa: CASSYEGHPQETQYF
cdr3_length: 15
j_call: TRBJ2-5
d_call: .
clone_size: .
v_call: TRBV4-1

cdr3_nt: TGTGCCAGCAGTGAATCGAGGGGGTCGGATGGCTACACCTTC
cdr3_aa: CASSESRGSDGYTF
cdr3_length: 14
j_call: TRBJ1-2
d_call: .
clone_size: .
v_call: TRBV6-1

cdr3_nt: TGTGCCAGCTCGCCCAATGGGTACTACGAGCAGTACTTC
cdr3_aa: CASSPNGYYEQYF
cdr3_length: 13
j_call: TRBJ2-7
d_call: .
clone_size: .
v_call: TRBV18

cdr3_nt: TGTGCCAGCAGCATCCGACCCTACAATGAGCAGTTCTTC
cdr3_aa: CASSIRPYNEQFF
cdr3_length: 13
j_call: TRBJ2-1
d_call: .
clone_size: once
v_call: TRBV11-3

cdr3_nt: TGTGCCAGTAGTATTGGGCAGGGAGGGAATGAGCAGTTCTTC
cdr3_aa: CASSIGQGGNEQFF
cdr3_length: 14
j_call: TRBJ2-1
d_call: TRBD2
clone_size: .
v_call: TRBV19

cdr3_nt: TGTGCCAGCAGCCCAGGACCCGGGACTAGCGGGTACGAGCAGTACTTC
cdr3_aa: CASSPGPGTSGYEQYF
cdr3_length: 16
j_call: TRBJ2-7
d_call: TRBD2
clone_size: .
v_call: TRBV7-2

cdr3_nt: TGTGCCAGCGAGACGAAAGGAGCGCGCCATTACGAGCAGTACTTC
cdr3_aa: CASETKGARHYEQYF
cdr3_length: 15
j_call: TRBJ2-7
d_call: .
clone_size: .
v_call: TRBV7-8

cdr3_nt: TGTGCCAGCCGAGTAGGCAGGGGTCCGAACACCGGGGAGCTGTTTTTT
cdr3_aa: CASRVGRGPNTGELFF
cdr3_length: 16
j_call: TRBJ2-2
d_call: .
clone_size: .
v_call: TRBV2

cdr3_nt: TGTGCCAGCAGCTTCGGGACAGGGGCGAACTATGGCTACACCTTC
cdr3_aa: CASSFGTGANYGYTF
cdr3_length: 15
j_call: TRBJ1-2
d_call: TRBD1
clone_size: .
v_call: TRBV5-5

cdr3_nt: TGTGCCAGCTCACCCACCGAACAAGAGGGCTATGGCTACACCTTC
cdr3_aa: CASSPTEQEGYGYTF
cdr3_length: 15
j_call: TRBJ1-2
d_call: .
clone_size: .
v_call: TRBV18

cdr3_nt: TGTGCCACCAGCAGTGCCACCGGGACAGGGGTTGCCTATGGCTACACCTTC
cdr3_aa: CATSSATGTGVAYGYTF
cdr3_length: 17
j_call: TRBJ1-2
d_call: TRBD1
clone_size: .
v_call: TRBV15

cdr3_nt: TGTGCCAGCAGCTTGGCCCCCCGGAGCTCCTACGAGCAGTACTTC
cdr3_aa: CASSLAPRSSYEQYF
cdr3_length: 15
j_call: TRBJ2-7
d_call: .
clone_size: .
v_call: TRBV5-7

cdr3_nt: TGTGCCAGCAGAAGAGCAGCGAACACCGGGGAGCTGTTTTTT
cdr3_aa: CASRRAANTGELFF
cdr3_length: 14
j_call: TRBJ2-2
d_call: .
clone_size: .
v_call: TRBV27

cdr3_nt: TGCAGCGGGGAGCTAGCGGGAACCGGGGAGCTGTTTTTT
cdr3_aa: CSGELAGTGELFF
cdr3_length: 13
j_call: TRBJ2-2
d_call: TRBD2
clone_size: .
v_call: TRBV29-1

cdr3_nt: TGCGCCAGCAGCCAAGGAACTTGGGTAAGCCGGGGAGGCACAGATACGCAGTATTTT
cdr3_aa: CASSQGTWVSRGGTDTQYF
cdr3_length: 19
j_call: TRBJ2-3
d_call: .
clone_size: .
v_call: TRBV4-3

cdr3_nt: TGTGCCAGCAGCCAAGGGGCGAGGCTAGGCTACACCTTC
cdr3_aa: CASSQGARLGYTF
cdr3_length: 13
j_call: TRBJ1-2
d_call: .
clone_size: .
v_call: TRBV27

cdr3_nt: TGTGCCAGCAGTGAATTCCGGGGGTCTGGAAACACCATATATTTT
cdr3_aa: CASSEFRGSGNTIYF
cdr3_length: 15
j_call: TRBJ1-3
d_call: .
clone_size: .
v_call: TRBV25-1

cdr3_nt: TGTGCCAGCAGCGAGGGACTAGCGGGTTCGGAGCAGTTCTTC
cdr3_aa: CASSEGLAGSEQFF
cdr3_length: 14
j_call: TRBJ2-1
d_call: TRBD2
clone_size: .
v_call: TRBV7-9

cdr3_nt: TGTGCCAGCAGCTTCCCAGGTGGAGGGTTCAATGGCTACACCTTC
cdr3_aa: CASSFPGGGFNGYTF
cdr3_length: 15
j_call: TRBJ1-2
d_call: .
clone_size: .
v_call: TRBV5-5

cdr3_nt: TGTGCCAGCAGCTTAGAACAGGGAGGCTACACCTTC
cdr3_aa: CASSLEQGGYTF
cdr3_length: 12
j_call: TRBJ1-2
d_call: .
clone_size: .
v_call: TRBV13

cdr3_nt: TGCGCCAGCAGCCAAGATGTACCAGTGGGACTAGCGGGAGTGTCCTCCTACAATGAGCAGTTCTTC
cdr3_aa: CASSQDVPVGLAGVSSYNEQFF
cdr3_length: 22
j_call: TRBJ2-1
d_call: TRBD2
clone_size: .
v_call: TRBV4-3

cdr3_nt: TGTGCCAGCAGCCCTCGGGAGGGTCTCTACAATGAGCAGTTCTTC
cdr3_aa: CASSPREGLYNEQFF
cdr3_length: 15
j_call: TRBJ2-1
d_call: TRBD2
clone_size: .
v_call: TRBV9

cdr3_nt: TGTGCCAGCATCCGAAGCACGGAGGCGACAGGGCCAGCCGCGGAGACCCAGTACTTC
cdr3_aa: CASIRSTEATGPAAETQYF
cdr3_length: 19
j_call: TRBJ2-5
d_call: TRBD1
clone_size: .
v_call: TRBV2

cdr3_nt: TGTGCCAGCAGCCCAAGGGCGGGGTCTGAGCAGTACTTC
cdr3_aa: CASSPRAGSEQYF
cdr3_length: 13
j_call: TRBJ2-7
d_call: .
clone_size: .
v_call: TRBV9

cdr3_nt: TGTGCCAGCAGTTTATGGACGACTAGCGGGGACAATGAGCAGTTCTTC
cdr3_aa: CASSLWTTSGDNEQFF
cdr3_length: 16
j_call: TRBJ2-1
d_call: TRBD2
clone_size: few
v_call: TRBV28

cdr3_nt: TGCGCCAGCAGCGCCGGGACTATGGGGGATACGCAGTATTTT
cdr3_aa: CASSAGTMGDTQYF
cdr3_length: 14
j_call: TRBJ2-3
d_call: TRBD2
clone_size: few
v_call: TRBV5-1

cdr3_nt: TGTGCCAGCAGTTTTGAAGGGTCCGAGCAGTACTTC
cdr3_aa: CASSFEGSEQYF
cdr3_length: 12
j_call: TRBJ2-7
d_call: .
clone_size: once
v_call: TRBV27

cdr3_nt: TGTGCCAGTAGTATAATGGCGGGGCAAGAGACCCAGTACTTC
cdr3_aa: CASSIMAGQETQYF
cdr3_length: 14
j_call: TRBJ2-5
d_call: .
clone_size: .
v_call: TRBV19

cdr3_nt: TGTGCCAGTAGTATAACGCTACTAGCGGGAGGGGGCAATGAGCAGTTCTTC
cdr3_aa: CASSITLLAGGGNEQFF
cdr3_length: 17
j_call: TRBJ2-1
d_call: TRBD2
clone_size: .
v_call: TRBV19

cdr3_nt: TGTGCCAGCAGCTTAATCTTCTCTAGCGGTCAAAGATACAATGAGCAGTTCTTC
cdr3_aa: CASSLIFSSGQRYNEQFF
cdr3_length: 18
j_call: TRBJ2-1
d_call: TRBD2
clone_size: .
v_call: TRBV11-2

cdr3_nt: TGTGCCAGTAGTACAGGGTATCTCGGAAACACCATATATTTT
cdr3_aa: CASSTGYLGNTIYF
cdr3_length: 14
j_call: TRBJ1-3
d_call: .
clone_size: once
v_call: TRBV19

cdr3_nt: TGCAGCGTAGCGGTTGAATCCTACGAGCAGTACTTC
cdr3_aa: CSVAVESYEQYF
cdr3_length: 12
j_call: TRBJ2-7
d_call: .
clone_size: .
v_call: TRBV29-1

cdr3_nt: TGCGCCAGCAGCTCAGGACAGGGGCTCAACGAGCAGTACTTC
cdr3_aa: CASSSGQGLNEQYF
cdr3_length: 14
j_call: TRBJ2-7
d_call: TRBD1
clone_size: few
v_call: TRBV5-1

cdr3_nt: TGTGCTAGCAGCTTAGGCGACAGGGGGCCGCTATCGGAAGCTTTCTTT
cdr3_aa: CASSLGDRGPLSEAFF
cdr3_length: 16
j_call: TRBJ1-1
d_call: TRBD1
clone_size: .
v_call: TRBV7-7

cdr3_nt: TGTGCCAGCAGTGTTCAGGGGTTTTCCTACGAGCAGTACTTC
cdr3_aa: CASSVQGFSYEQYF
cdr3_length: 14
j_call: TRBJ2-7
d_call: .
clone_size: .
v_call: TRBV6-6

cdr3_nt: TGTGCCTGGAAGGGGACAGGGGGCTATACTGAAGCTTTCTTT
cdr3_aa: CAWKGTGGYTEAFF
cdr3_length: 14
j_call: TRBJ1-1
d_call: TRBD1
clone_size: .
v_call: TRBV30

cdr3_nt: TGCGCCAGCAGCCAAGATAGGGGTGGCTACGAGCAGTACTTC
cdr3_aa: CASSQDRGGYEQYF
cdr3_length: 14
j_call: TRBJ2-7
d_call: .
clone_size: .
v_call: TRBV4-3

cdr3_nt: TGTGCCAGCAGCCCCCCCGGGGGGCAGCGGCAGTTCTTC
cdr3_aa: CASSPPGGQRQFF
cdr3_length: 13
j_call: TRBJ2-1
d_call: .
clone_size: .
v_call: TRBV9

cdr3_nt: TGTGCCAGCAGTCCGAGGGCCCCGAGAGCTACTAATGAAAAACTGTTTTTT
cdr3_aa: CASSPRAPRATNEKLFF
cdr3_length: 17
j_call: TRBJ1-4
d_call: .
clone_size: .
v_call: TRBV27